This T cell receptor (beta chain) was identified in a study of blood T cells in healthy people across ages. Sample-barcoded 5' priming and a J-beta primer mix drove a second PCR of roughly 7 to 11 cycles. TCRdb analysed the 5' RACE reads with MiXCR anew, one entry per CDR3 protein. This sample carries over 1,500,000 distinct CDR3 sequences, 35% to 50% of them seen once, and the ten largest clones take 23%. With regard to this clonotype: Its target is unknown.

Donors each provided roughly 9.6 milliliters of peripheral blood. Study-level findings and limits: More naive CD4+ cells and higher diversity were found in long-lived than in aged donors. Roughly linear declines in TCR beta diversity per million T cells occurred with age.

Germline lookup yields CDR1 DFQATT and CDR2 SNEGSKA (reference sequence). The CDR3 covers 13 residues. The V and J ends lost 6 bases and 3 bases, in that order; junction bases with no gene match: 8. Sequenced sample: blood. V gene TRBV20-1 combines with J gene TRBJ2-7, with TRBD1 matching over 7 bases. This receptor was obtained from a human donor in good health. The CDR3 DNA reads as TGCAGTGCATCGGGACAGTTGATCTACGAGCAGTACTTC. It is translated as CSASGQLIYEQYF.